The 8 T cell receptor beta chains given below trace back to one sample, sequenced in a study of blood T cells in healthy people across ages. A second PCR of about 6 to 11 cycles used a sample-barcoded 5' primer and a J-beta primer mix. TCRdb re-analysed the 5' RACE reads in MiXCR, keeping a single row per CDR3 protein. The sample includes around 800,000 distinct CDR3 sequences, 60% to 80% of them seen just once. The sample taken for sequencing was blood. These receptors were collected from a young man in good health.

The rearrangement links TRBV15 to TRBJ2-5; tentative D call: TRBD1 (6 bases). V was clipped by 2 bases and J by 0 bases, with 16 bases between them. Germline assignment: CDR1 LNHNV and CDR2 YYDKDF (reference sequence). This CDR3 is built from 17 residues. The CDR3 DNA reads TGTGCCACCAGCAGACGCCATACCCGGGACAACCAAGAGACCCAGTACTTC. Translated, it gives CATSRRHTRDNQETQYF.

This clonotype was counted only a few times. This chain links TRBV27 with TRBJ2-4; 8 bases line up with TRBD1. Germline-derived CDR1 and CDR2 are MNHEY and SMNVEV (reference sequence). This CDR3 spans 14 amino acids. The junction had 5 bases not matched to a gene; V was cut back by 5 bases and J by 5 bases. In DNA, the CDR3 is TGTGCCAGCAGTCCCCCGACAGGGGAAAACATTCAGTACTTC. This encodes CASSPPTGENIQYF.

The gene calls are TRBV28 and TRBJ2-5; D is possibly TRBD1 (5 bases). Germline-derived CDR1 and CDR2 are MDHEN and SYDVKM. Trimming removed 4 bases at V and 2 bases at J, with 17 bases between. This CDR3 has 16 residues. This chain's CDR3 is CASSSSRRGLQETQYF. As DNA, the CDR3 is TGTGCCAGCAGTTCGTCCCGAAGGGGTCTTCAAGAGACCCAGTACTTC.

In its sample, this clonotype was seen a few times. The gene calls are TRBV7-2 and TRBJ2-4; D not resolved. The assigned J gene may be wrong: the sequence end matches TRBJ2-7 better. From germline, CDR1 is SGHTA and CDR2 FQGNSA. The CDR3 consists of 12 residues. CDR3 amino acids: CASSLVFAEQYF. In nucleotides, the CDR3 is TGTGCCAGCAGCTTAGTATTTGCCGAGCAGTACTTC.

V gene TRBV6-5 combines with J gene TRBJ2-1; the match to TRBD2 covers 11 bases. Per the germline V gene, CDR1 is MNHEY and CDR2 is SVGAGI. With V trimmed by 7 bases and J by 7 bases, 6 bases remained unmatched. The CDR3 is made up of 14 amino acids. CDR3: CASTPSGGLNEQFF. The CDR3 region has the DNA TGTGCCAGCACCCCTAGCGGGGGGTTGAATGAGCAGTTCTTC.

In its sample, this clonotype was seen a few times. The gene calls are TRBV20-1 and TRBJ2-1, with TRBD2 matching 11 bases. The germline gives CDR1 DFQATT, CDR2 SNEGSKA (reference sequence). CDR3 length: 13 amino acids. Trimming at V came to 0 bases and at J to 10 bases, leaving 2 bases not matched to a gene. The CDR3 spells CSARDGTSGEQFF. The CDR3 nucleotides read TGCAGTGCTAGAGATGGGACTAGCGGAGAGCAGTTCTTC.

This clonotype was recorded a few times. The rearrangement uses TRBV7-9 and TRBJ2-1; no clear D. Near its end, the DNA agrees better with TRBJ2-7, so the J call may be wrong. The CDR3 contains 14 residues. CDR1 and CDR2 from the germline V gene are SEHNR and FQNEAQ (reference sequence). DNA of the CDR3: TGTGCCAGCAGCTTATTCGACGGCCCCTACGAGCAGTACTTC. Translation gives CASSLFDGPYEQYF.

This chain connects TRBV29-1 to TRBJ2-3; D may be TRBD1 (6 bases). From germline, CDR1 is SQVTM and CDR2 ANQGSEA. The CDR3 has 14 residues. The V and J ends lost 6 bases and 3 bases respectively, with 16 bases between them. CDR3 region: CSVVPKTGTDTQYF. CDR3 bases: TGCAGCGTCGTCCCTAAAACAGGGACAGATACGCAGTATTTT.